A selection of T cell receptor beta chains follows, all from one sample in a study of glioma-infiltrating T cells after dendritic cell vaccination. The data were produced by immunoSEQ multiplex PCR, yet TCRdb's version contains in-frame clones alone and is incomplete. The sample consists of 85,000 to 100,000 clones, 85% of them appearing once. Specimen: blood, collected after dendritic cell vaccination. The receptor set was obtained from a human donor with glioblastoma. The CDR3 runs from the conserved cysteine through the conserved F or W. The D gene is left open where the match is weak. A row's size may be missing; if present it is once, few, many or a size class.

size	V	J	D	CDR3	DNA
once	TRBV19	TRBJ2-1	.	CASSSGGQRFDEQFF	TGTGCCAGTAGCTCCGGGGGACAGAGGTTTGATGAGCAGTTCTTC
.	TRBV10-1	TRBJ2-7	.	CASSFRGGILFEQYF	TGCGCCAGCAGTTTCAGGGGTGGAATTTTGTTCGAGCAGTACTTC
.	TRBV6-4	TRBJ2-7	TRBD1	CASSAGTGGTYEQYF	TGTGCCAGCAGTGCCGGGACAGGGGGCACATACGAGCAGTACTTC
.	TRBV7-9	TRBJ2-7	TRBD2	CASAGTTSYEQYF	TGTGCCAGCGCCGGGACTACGTCCTACGAGCAGTACTTC
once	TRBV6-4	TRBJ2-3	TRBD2	CASSPKGREGDTQYF	TGTGCCAGCAGTCCCAAGGGTAGGGAGGGAGATACGCAGTATTTT
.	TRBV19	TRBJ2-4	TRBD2	CASSSIREGLNIQYF	TGTGCCAGTAGTTCTATTCGGGAGGGCTTAAACATTCAGTACTTC
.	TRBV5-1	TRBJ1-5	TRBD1	CASSLETGGDQPQHF	TGCGCCAGCAGCTTGGAAACAGGGGGAGATCAGCCCCAGCATTTT
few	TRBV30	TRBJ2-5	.	CAWTQQETQYF	TGTGCCTGGACCCAGCAAGAGACCCAGTACTTC
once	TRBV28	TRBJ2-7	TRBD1	CASSSPGTASYEQYF	TGTGCCAGCAGTTCACCCGGGACAGCTTCCTACGAGCAGTACTTC
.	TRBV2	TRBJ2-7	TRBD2	CASRAGTSGTYEQYF	TGTGCCAGCAGAGCCGGGACTAGCGGGACCTACGAGCAGTACTTC
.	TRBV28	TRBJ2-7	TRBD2	CASSWASGSFYEQYF	TGTGCCAGCAGTTGGGCTAGCGGGAGTTTCTACGAGCAGTACTTC
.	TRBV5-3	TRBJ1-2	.	CARSRDGYTF	TGTGCCAGAAGCCGGGATGGCTACACCTTC
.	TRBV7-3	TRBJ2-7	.	CASSARTEQYF	TGTGCCAGCAGCGCCCGGACAGAGCAGTACTTC
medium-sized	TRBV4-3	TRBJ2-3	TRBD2	CASSQVGGADTQYF	TGCGCCAGCAGCCAGGTGGGAGGGGCAGATACGCAGTATTTT
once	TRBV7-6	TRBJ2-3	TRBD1	CASSLTGAGEDTQYF	TGTGCCAGCAGCTTAACAGGGGCCGGGGAGGATACGCAGTATTTT
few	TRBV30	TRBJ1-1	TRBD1	CAWSVRRGRTEAFF	TGTGCCTGGAGTGTCAGAAGGGGGCGAACTGAAGCTTTCTTT
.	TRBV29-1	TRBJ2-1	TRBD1	CSGASGTGAYNEQFF	TGCAGCGGCGCCTCCGGGACAGGGGCCTACAATGAGCAGTTCTTC
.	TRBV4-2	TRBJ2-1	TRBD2	CASRGGDSYNEQFF	TGTGCCAGCAGGGGGGGGGACTCCTACAATGAGCAGTTCTTC
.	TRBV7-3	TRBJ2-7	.	CASSPLAPWTYEQYF	TGTGCCAGCAGTCCTCTAGCACCCTGGACCTACGAGCAGTACTTC
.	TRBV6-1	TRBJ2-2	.	CASKFTHGTGELFF	TGTGCCAGCAAGTTTACTCACGGCACCGGGGAGCTGTTTTTT
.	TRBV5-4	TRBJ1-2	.	CASRLSGDGYTF	TGTGCCAGCAGACTCTCGGGGGATGGCTACACCTTC
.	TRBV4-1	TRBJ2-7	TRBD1	CASSAVRDRGSYEQYF	TGCGCCAGCAGCGCCGTCCGGGACAGGGGGTCCTACGAGCAGTACTTC
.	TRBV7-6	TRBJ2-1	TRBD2	CASSLAGPSGLKGVEQFF	TGTGCCAGCAGCTTAGCGGGGCCTAGCGGCCTTAAGGGTGTTGAGCAGTTCTTC
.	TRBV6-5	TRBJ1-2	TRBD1	CASRQGEAYGYTF	TGTGCCAGCAGACAGGGGGAGGCCTATGGCTACACCTTC
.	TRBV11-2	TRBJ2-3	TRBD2	CASSLEPPPTSGIGTDTQYF	TGTGCCAGCAGCTTAGAACCCCCCCCGACTAGCGGGATTGGCACAGATACGCAGTATTTT
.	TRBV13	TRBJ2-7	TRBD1	CASSPAYGTGSYEQYF	TGTGCCAGCAGCCCAGCATACGGGACAGGTTCCTACGAGCAGTACTTC
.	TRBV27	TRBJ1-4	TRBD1	CASRRQGREKLFF	TGTGCCAGCAGGCGACAGGGGCGTGAAAAACTGTTTTTT
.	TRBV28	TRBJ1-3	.	CASSLGTGNTIYF	TGTGCCAGCAGTTTAGGCACGGGAAACACCATATATTTT
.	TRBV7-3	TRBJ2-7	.	CASSPQLQGGEQYF	TGTGCCAGCAGCCCTCAATTACAGGGTGGCGAGCAGTACTTC
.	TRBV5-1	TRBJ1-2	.	CASSLGQGTGYTF	TGCGCCAGCAGCTTGGGGCAGGGGACAGGCTACACCTTC
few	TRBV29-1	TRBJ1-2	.	CSAPSGGNYGYTF	TGCAGCGCCCCGTCGGGGGGTAACTATGGCTACACCTTC
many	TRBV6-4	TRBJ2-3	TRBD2	CASSDRGGATDTQYF	TGTGCCAGCAGTGACCGCGGGGGGGCCACAGATACGCAGTATTTT
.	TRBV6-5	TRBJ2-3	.	CASKRDSSTDTQYF	TGTGCCAGCAAGAGGGACTCCAGCACAGATACGCAGTATTTT
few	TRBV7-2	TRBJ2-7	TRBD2	CASSLAPGLAGGEQYF	TGTGCCAGCAGCTTAGCCCCGGGACTAGCGGGAGGTGAGCAGTACTTC
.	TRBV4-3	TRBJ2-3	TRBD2	CASSQGLAGGLTYTDTQYF	TGCGCCAGCAGCCAAGGACTAGCGGGGGGCCTGACGTACACAGATACGCAGTATTTT
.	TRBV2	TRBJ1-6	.	CASTPGAGVASPLHF	TGTGCCAGCACCCCCGGGGCAGGGGTGGCGTCACCCCTCCACTTT
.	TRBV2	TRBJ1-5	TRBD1	CASSTPGQDGPLNSNQPQHF	TGTGCCAGCAGTACCCCGGGACAGGACGGCCCTCTGAATAGCAATCAGCCCCAGCATTTT
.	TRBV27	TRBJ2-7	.	CASSLARVGSYEQYF	TGTGCCAGCAGTTTAGCCCGGGTAGGCTCCTACGAGCAGTACTTC
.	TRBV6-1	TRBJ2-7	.	CASSEWQGYTEQYF	TGTGCCAGCAGTGAGTGGCAGGGTTACACGGAGCAGTACTTC
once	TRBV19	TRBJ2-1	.	CASHTGSGSYNEQFF	TGTGCCAGTCATACAGGGTCGGGGTCCTACAATGAGCAGTTCTTC
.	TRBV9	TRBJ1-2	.	CASSATGMGVYGYTF	TGTGCCAGCAGCGCTACAGGGATGGGTGTCTATGGCTACACCTTC
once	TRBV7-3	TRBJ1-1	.	CASSLEVGNTEAFF	TGTGCCAGCAGCTTAGAGGTAGGGAACACTGAAGCTTTCTTT
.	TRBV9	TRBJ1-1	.	CASSGTTNTEAFF	TGTGCCAGCAGCGGGACAACAAACACTGAAGCTTTCTTT
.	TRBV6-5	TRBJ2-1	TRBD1	CASSYGTGYEQFF	TGTGCCAGCAGTTACGGGACAGGGTATGAGCAGTTCTTC
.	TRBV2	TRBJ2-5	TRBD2	CASSASSGYQETQYF	TGTGCCAGCAGTGCTTCTAGCGGGTACCAAGAGACCCAGTACTTC
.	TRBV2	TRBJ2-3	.	CASNVGPSTDTQYF	TGTGCCAGCAATGTGGGGCCAAGCACAGATACGCAGTATTTT
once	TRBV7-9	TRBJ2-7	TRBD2	CASSFLLAGGGEQYF	TGTGCCAGCAGCTTTTTACTAGCGGGAGGGGGCGAGCAGTACTTC
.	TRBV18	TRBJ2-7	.	CASSPLGREFSYEQYF	TGTGCCAGCTCACCACTGGGGAGAGAGTTCTCCTACGAGCAGTACTTC
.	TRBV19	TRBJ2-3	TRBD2	CASSPGLAGVRRGDTQYF	TGTGCCAGTAGCCCGGGACTAGCGGGGGTTCGAAGAGGAGATACGCAGTATTTT
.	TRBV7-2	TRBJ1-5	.	CASSLAGDQPQHF	TGTGCCAGCAGCTTAGCAGGGGATCAGCCCCAGCATTTT
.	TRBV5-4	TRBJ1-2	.	CASSLENRENYGYTF	TGTGCCAGCAGCTTGGAAAACAGAGAGAACTATGGCTACACCTTC
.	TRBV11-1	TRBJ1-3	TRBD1	CASSSGQTLSGNTIYF	TGTGCCAGCAGCTCGGGACAGACCCTCTCTGGAAACACCATATATTTT
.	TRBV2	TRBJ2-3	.	CASRERTDTQYF	TGTGCCAGCAGGGAGCGCACAGATACGCAGTATTTT
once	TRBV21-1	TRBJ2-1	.	CASSKALAGGAYNEQFF	TGTGCCAGCAGCAAAGCCCTAGCGGGAGGGGCCTACAATGAGCAGTTCTTC
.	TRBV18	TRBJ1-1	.	CASSPARTLWVAFF	TGTGCCAGCTCACCAGCCCGGACACTTTGGGTAGCTTTCTTT